Included here is one TCR beta chain sequence, with context. Antigen unknown. The sample originates from a study of CD8+CD57+ T cells in acquired aplastic anemia. At the level of the study: Sorted CD4+ and CD8+ cells yielded DNA averaging around 3 ug. There were 11 million or so reads, on average, for CD4+ cells from healthy donors.

Trimming removed 1 base at V and 4 bases at J, with 10 bases between. CDR3 length: 14 residues. Germline V lookup: CDR1 SGHVS, CDR2 FNYEAQ. General observations from the study: Patients and controls shared 25 to 30 CD8+ CDR3 sequences.

TCR beta VDJ combinations and CDR3 sequences were profiled from genomic DNA. TCRdb used MiXCR to reprocess the reads, holding one entry per CDR3 protein. The data contain roughly 61,000 distinct CDR3 sequences, 50% to 70% of them singletons. Sample: sorted CD4+, CD8+, or CD8+CD57+ T cells (not recorded which) from PBMCs. This chain joins TRBV7-6 and TRBJ1-2; D remains unclear. The clonotype originates from a human donor in good health, serving as a control. This chain's CDR3 is CASSLETETYGYTF. CDR3 nucleotide sequence: TGTGCCAGCAGCTTAGAGACGGAAACCTATGGCTACACCTTC.